This T cell receptor (beta chain) was found in a study of T cell changes during pregnancy in multiple sclerosis. From germline, CDR1 is SGHAT and CDR2 FQNNGV. This CDR3 comprises 12 residues. V was clipped by 5 bases and J by 0 bases, with 5 bases between them. Only in-frame clones appear in the TCRdb table, and some are missing; sequencing was by immunoSEQ multiplex PCR. The table has just under 65,000 clones, almost 97% seen once. The clonotype comes from a female donor with multiple sclerosis, enrolled in a pregnancy study. The genes are TRBV11-2 and TRBJ2-7; D gene uncertain. The input for sequencing was CD8+ T cells from peripheral blood mononuclear cells, taken after pregnancy. DNA for the CDR3: TGTGCCAGCAGCGGGCTCTCCTACGAGCAGTACTTC. Protein product: CASSGLSYEQYF.